Shown below are 8 T cell receptor beta chains from a single sample sequenced in a study of control samples from healthy donors and cancer patients. This table comes from immunoSEQ multiplex PCR, and its TCRdb copy is limited to in-frame clones, with some not included. The profile shows 150,000 to 180,000 clones, 94% of them singletons. The sequenced material came from blood. Every receptor here comes from a man aged 35-49 years in good health.

The chain carries TRBV6-1 and TRBJ2-7; the match to TRBD2 covers 8 bases. Losses at the gene ends were 3 bases for V and 0 bases for J; bases not matched to a gene: 7. The CDR3 is 16 residues long. CDR1 is MNHNS, CDR2 SASEGT, per germline. The CDR3 loop is CASSDPARGGSYEQYF. As DNA, the CDR3 is TGTGCCAGCAGTGACCCTGCCCGGGGGGGCTCCTACGAGCAGTACTTC.

As DNA, the CDR3 is TGCGCCAGCAGCCAAGATCAGGGGGTTAATTCACCCCTCCACTTT. It encodes CASSQDQGVNSPLHF. The chain links TRBV4-1 to TRBJ1-6; 7 nucleotides match TRBD1. The CDR3 spans 15 residues. The V gene's germline CDR1 is MGHRA and CDR2 YSYEKL. The ends lost 0 bases at V and 6 bases at J; junction bases unmatched: 2.

The chain is built from TRBV19 and TRBJ2-2; 8 bases match TRBD1. Losses at the gene ends were 6 bases for V and 1 base for J; bases not matched to a gene: 1. Germline values: CDR1 LNHDA, CDR2 SQIVND (reference sequence). The CDR3 runs to 14 residues. CDR3 in DNA: TGTGCCAGTAGCGACAGGGGGAACACCGGGGAGCTGTTTTTT. Protein sequence: CASSDRGNTGELFF. The full variable domain, in which reference TRBV19 and TRBJ2-2 provide the parts outside the CDR3, is DGGITQSPKYLFRKEGQNVTLSCEQNLNHDAMYWYRQDPGQGLRLIYYSQIVNDFQKGDIAEGYSVSREKKESFPLTVTSAQKNPTAFYLCASSDRGNTGELFFGEGSRLTVL.

The genes are TRBV6-2 or TRBV6-3 and TRBJ2-7; 8 nucleotides line up with TRBD1. J gave up 2 bases and V 6 bases, and 12 bases lay outside the gene matches. Germline V gene lookup returns CDR1 MNHEY and CDR2 SVGEGT. The CDR3 runs 16 residues. CDR3: CASSRPTGQATYEQYF. The DNA of the CDR3 is TGTGCCAGCAGCCGCCCCACGGGACAGGCCACCTACGAGCAGTACTTC.

The rearrangement links TRBV6-5 to TRBJ1-4; TRBD1 is a possible D gene (5 bases). The CDR3 is 15 amino acids. Germline assignment: CDR1 MNHEY and CDR2 SVGAGI. V was shortened by 4 bases and J by 5 bases, with 14 bases between the two germline ends. The CDR3 spells CASSSRTPSNEKLFF. In nucleotides, the CDR3 is TGTGCCAGCAGTTCCCGGACACCGTCAAATGAAAAACTGTTTTTT.

The rearrangement joins TRBV5-1 to TRBJ2-1; the D is unclear. The CDR3 spans 14 residues. V gave up 6 bases and J gave up 3 bases, with 13 bases separating them. Germline V CDR1 and CDR2: SGHRS, YFSETQ. CDR3 nucleotide sequence: TGCGCCAGCACCCAGTCCGGGTACTACAATGAGCAGTTCTTC. Amino acids: CASTQSGYYNEQFF.

The chain uses TRBV24-1 and TRBJ2-3, with 8 bases that match TRBD1. The CDR3 runs to 16 residues. V shed 2 bases, J shed 0 bases, and the junction held 3 bases outside the gene matches. Germline assignment: CDR1 KGHDR and CDR2 SFDVKD. For the CDR3, the DNA is TGTGCCACCAGTGATTGGACAGGGACTAGCACAGATACGCAGTATTTT. Protein: CATSDWTGTSTDTQYF.

Turning to this clone: Other DNA sequences of this sample code for an identical CDR3. V is TRBV28 and J is TRBJ1-2; D not resolved. Germline-derived CDR1 and CDR2 are MDHEN and SYDVKM. V lost 3 bases, J lost 2 bases, and 4 bases lay in between. The CDR3 has 12 amino acids. The CDR3 nucleotides are TGTGCCAGCAGTTTGGCGAACTATGGCTACACCTTC. Its protein product is CASSLANYGYTF.